This T cell receptor beta chain was captured in a study of OX40 agonist ivuxolimab in advanced cancers. For the study at large: Earlier treatment with anti-PD-1, anti-PD-L1 or anti-CTLA-4 was permitted, and around 43% had received some.

Study-wide results and limits: Mean expanded clone counts were higher in CD8+ than CD4+ T cells.

This CDR3 contains 17 residues. Trimming removed 4 bases from V and 2 bases from J; junction bases left unmatched: 10. The V gene's germline CDR1 is ENHRY and CDR2 SYGVKD. Profiling relied on immunoSEQ multiplex PCR, and the TCRdb table lists in-frame clones only, not all of them. The sample consists of 65,000 to 95,000 clones, about 92% of them appearing once. Of note for this clone: Its antigen is unidentified.

The input for sequencing was CD4+ or CD8+ T cells sorted from blood, taken in a trial of the OX40 agonist ivuxolimab. The receptor's source is an adult with an advanced solid tumor such as melanoma, head and neck, liver or kidney cancer. The chain combines TRBV10-3 with TRBJ2-3; 9 bases match TRBD2. This chain's CDR3 is CAISGSSLAGYTDTQYF. Here the CDR3 DNA reads TGTGCCATCAGTGGGAGTAGTCTAGCGGGGTACACAGATACGCAGTATTTT.